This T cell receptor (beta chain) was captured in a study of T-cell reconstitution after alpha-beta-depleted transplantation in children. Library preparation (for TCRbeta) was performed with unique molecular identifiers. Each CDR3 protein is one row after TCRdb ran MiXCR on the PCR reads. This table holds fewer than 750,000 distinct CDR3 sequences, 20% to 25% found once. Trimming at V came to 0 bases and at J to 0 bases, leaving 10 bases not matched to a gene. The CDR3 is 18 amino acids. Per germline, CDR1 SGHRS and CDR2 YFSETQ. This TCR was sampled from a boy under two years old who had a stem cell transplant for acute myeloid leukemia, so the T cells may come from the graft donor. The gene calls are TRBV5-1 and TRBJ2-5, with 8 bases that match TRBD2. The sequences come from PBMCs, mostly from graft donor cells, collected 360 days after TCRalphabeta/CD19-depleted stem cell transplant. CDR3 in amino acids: CASSLDFDSGANQETQYF. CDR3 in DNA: TGCGCCAGCAGCTTGGATTTTGATAGCGGGGCTAACCAAGAGACCCAGTACTTC.